This T cell receptor beta chain was profiled in a study of CD8+CD57+ T cells in acquired aplastic anemia. Study findings and constraints: Between the patient and control groups, CD8+ Simpson's diversity did not differ significantly.

Genomic DNA templated the TCR beta VDJ and CDR3 profiling. TCRdb processed the reads anew with MiXCR; each CDR3 protein has one entry. The repertoire includes some 160,000 distinct CDR3 sequences, around half of them detected once, and 3.2% sits in the top ten. V lost 4 bases, J lost 6 bases, and 21 bases lay in between. Germline V CDR1 and CDR2: MGHDK, SYGVNS. The CDR3 sequence is 17 residues long. A note on this clonotype: Antigen unknown.

It was patients with CD8+CD57+ cell expansion by flow cytometry who were chosen for sequencing. This sequence originates from a human donor with aplastic anemia. The sample comprised sorted CD4+, CD8+, or CD8+CD57+ T cells (not recorded which) from PBMCs. The J gene is TRBJ2-2, the V gene TRBV25-1, with D tentatively TRBD2 (6 bases). In nucleotides, the CDR3 is TGTGCCAGCAGTGTCGGGTCAGGCGGGGCGGTGGCCGGGGAGCTGTTTTTT. Translation gives CASSVGSGGAVAGELFF.